This T cell receptor (beta chain) is from a study of technical replicates of blood from a handful of donors. The assay was immunoSEQ multiplex PCR, and TCRdb's table has in-frame clones only and misses some. Here the sample spans about 12,000 clones, around 95% being singletons. Trimming cost V 8 bases and J 0 bases, with 11 bases left between them. Germline V CDR1 and CDR2: WSHSY, SAAADI. CDR3 length equals 14 residues. The specimen was PBMCs. The rearrangement links TRBV10-2 to TRBJ2-4; a possible D gene is TRBD1 (6 bases). This sequence originates from a human donor in good health. Here the CDR3 DNA reads TGCGCCAGCCAGGACAGTTTAGCCAAAAACATTCAGTACTTC. Its protein is CASQDSLAKNIQYF.